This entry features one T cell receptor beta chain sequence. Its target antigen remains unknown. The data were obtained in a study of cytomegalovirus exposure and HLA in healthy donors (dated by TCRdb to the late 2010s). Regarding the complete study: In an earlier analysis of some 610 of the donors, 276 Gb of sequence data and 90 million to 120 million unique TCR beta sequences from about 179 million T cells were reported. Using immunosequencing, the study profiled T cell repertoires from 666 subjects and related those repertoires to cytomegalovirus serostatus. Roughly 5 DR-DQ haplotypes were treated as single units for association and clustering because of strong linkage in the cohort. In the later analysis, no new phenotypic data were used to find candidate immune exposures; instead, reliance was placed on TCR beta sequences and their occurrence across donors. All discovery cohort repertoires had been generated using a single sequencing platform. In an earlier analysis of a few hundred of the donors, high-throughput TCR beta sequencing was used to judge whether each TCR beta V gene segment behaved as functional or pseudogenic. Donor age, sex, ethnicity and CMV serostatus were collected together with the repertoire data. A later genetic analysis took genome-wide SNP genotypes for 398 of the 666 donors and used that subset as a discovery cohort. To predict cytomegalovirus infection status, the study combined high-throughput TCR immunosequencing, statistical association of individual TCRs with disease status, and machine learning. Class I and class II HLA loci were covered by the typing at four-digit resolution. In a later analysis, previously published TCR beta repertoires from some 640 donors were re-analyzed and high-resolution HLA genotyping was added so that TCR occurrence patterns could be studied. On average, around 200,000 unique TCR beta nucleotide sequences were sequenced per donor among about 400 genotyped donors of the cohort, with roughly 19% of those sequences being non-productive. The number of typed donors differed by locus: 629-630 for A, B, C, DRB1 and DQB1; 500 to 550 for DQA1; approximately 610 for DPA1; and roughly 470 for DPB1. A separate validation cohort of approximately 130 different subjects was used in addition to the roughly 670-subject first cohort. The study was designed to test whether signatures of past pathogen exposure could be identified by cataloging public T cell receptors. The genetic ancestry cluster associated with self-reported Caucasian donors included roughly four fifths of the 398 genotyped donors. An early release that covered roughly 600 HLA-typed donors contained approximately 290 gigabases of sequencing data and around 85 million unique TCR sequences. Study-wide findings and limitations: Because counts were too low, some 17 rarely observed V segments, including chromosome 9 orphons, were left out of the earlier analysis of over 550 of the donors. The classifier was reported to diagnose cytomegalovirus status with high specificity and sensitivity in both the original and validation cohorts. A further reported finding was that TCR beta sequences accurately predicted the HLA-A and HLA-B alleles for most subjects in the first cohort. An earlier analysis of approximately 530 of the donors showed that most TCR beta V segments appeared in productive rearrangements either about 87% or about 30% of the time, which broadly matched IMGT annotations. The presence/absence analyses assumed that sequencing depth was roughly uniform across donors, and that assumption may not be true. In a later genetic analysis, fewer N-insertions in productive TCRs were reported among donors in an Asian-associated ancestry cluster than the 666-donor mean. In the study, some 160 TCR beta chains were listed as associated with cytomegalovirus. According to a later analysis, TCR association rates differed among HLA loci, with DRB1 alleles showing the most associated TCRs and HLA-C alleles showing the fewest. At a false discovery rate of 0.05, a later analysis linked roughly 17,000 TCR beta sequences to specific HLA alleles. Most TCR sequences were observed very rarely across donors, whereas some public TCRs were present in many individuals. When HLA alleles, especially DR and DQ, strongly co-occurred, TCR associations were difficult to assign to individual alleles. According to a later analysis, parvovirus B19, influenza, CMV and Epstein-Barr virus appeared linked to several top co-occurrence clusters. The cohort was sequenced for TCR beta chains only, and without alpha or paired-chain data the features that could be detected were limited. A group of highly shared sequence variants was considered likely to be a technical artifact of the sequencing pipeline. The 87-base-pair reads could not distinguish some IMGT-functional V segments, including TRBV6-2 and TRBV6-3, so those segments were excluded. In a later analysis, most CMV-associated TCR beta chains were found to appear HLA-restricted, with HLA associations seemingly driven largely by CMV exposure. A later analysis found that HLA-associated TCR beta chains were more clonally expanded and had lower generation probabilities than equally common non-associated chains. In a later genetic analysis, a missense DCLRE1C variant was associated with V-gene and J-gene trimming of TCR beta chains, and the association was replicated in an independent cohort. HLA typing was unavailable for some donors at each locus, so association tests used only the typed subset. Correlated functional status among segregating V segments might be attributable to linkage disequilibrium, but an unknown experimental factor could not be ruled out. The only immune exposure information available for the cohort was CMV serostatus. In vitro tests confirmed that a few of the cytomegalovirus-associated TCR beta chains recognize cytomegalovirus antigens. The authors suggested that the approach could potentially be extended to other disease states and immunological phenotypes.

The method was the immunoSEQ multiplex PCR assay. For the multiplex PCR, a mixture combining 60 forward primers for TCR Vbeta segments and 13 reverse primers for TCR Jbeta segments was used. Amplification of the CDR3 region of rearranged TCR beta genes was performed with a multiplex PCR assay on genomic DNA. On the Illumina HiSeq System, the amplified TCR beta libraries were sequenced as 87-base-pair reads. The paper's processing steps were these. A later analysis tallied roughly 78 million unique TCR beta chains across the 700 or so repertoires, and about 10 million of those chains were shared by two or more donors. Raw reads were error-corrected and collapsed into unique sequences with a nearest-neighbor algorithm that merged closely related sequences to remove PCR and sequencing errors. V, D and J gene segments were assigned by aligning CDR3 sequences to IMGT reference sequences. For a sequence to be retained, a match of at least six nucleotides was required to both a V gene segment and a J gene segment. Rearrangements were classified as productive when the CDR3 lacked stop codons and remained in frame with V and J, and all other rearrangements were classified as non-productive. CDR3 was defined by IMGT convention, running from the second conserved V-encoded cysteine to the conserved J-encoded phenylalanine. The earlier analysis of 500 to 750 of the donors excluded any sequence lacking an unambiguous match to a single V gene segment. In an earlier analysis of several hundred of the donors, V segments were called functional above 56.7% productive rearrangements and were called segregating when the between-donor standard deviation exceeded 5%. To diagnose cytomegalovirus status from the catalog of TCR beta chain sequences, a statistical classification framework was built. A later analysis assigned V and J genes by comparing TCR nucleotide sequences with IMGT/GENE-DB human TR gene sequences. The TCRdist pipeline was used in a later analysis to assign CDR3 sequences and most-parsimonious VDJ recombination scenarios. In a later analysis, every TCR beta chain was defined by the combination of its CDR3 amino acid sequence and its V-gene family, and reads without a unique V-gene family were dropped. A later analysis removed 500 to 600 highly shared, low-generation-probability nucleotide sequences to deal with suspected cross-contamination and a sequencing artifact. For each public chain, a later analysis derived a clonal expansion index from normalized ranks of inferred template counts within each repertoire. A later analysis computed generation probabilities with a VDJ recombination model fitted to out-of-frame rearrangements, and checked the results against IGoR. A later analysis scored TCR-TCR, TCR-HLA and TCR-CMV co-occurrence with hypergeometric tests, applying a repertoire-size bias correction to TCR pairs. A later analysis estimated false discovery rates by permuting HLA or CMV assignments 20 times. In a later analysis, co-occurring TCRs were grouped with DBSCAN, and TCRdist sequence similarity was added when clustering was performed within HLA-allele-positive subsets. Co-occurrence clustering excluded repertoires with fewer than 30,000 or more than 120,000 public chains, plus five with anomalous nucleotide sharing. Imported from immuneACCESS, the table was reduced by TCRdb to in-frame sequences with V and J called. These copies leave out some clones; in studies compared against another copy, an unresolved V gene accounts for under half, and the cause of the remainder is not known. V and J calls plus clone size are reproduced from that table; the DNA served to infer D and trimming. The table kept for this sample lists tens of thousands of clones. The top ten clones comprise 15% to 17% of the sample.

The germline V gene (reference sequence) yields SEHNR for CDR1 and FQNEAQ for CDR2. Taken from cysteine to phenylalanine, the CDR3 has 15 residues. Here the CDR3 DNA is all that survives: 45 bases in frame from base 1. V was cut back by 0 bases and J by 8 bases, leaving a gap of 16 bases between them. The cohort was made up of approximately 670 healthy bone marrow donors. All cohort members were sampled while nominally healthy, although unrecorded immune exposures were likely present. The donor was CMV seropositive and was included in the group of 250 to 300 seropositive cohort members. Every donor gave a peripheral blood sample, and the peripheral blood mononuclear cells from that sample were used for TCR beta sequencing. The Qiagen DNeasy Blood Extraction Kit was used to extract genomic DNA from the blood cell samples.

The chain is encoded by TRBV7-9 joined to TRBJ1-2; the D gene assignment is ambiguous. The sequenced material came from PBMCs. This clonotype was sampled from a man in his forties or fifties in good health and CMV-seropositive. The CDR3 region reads CASSLADGGPSGYTF. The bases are TGTGCCAGCAGCTTAGCGGATGGCGGGCCCTCGGGCTACACCTTC.